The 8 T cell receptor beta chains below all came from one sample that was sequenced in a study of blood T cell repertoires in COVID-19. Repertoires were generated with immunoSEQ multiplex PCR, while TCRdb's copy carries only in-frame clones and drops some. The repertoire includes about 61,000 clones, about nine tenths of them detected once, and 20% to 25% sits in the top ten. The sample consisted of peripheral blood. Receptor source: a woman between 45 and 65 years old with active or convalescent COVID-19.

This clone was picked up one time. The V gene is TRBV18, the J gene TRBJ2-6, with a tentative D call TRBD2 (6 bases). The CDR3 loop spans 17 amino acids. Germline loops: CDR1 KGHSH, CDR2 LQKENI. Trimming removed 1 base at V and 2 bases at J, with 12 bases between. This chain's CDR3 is CASSPLGGGAGANVLTF. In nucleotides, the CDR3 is TGTGCCAGCTCACCACTGGGCGGAGGGGCTGGGGCCAACGTCCTGACTTTC.

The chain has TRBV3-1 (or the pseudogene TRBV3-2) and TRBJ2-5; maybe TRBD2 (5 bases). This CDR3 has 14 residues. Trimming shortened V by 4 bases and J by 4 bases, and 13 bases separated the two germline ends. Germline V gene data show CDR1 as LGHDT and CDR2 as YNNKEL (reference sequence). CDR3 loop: CASSRPGGRETQYF. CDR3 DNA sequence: TGTGCCAGCAGCCGACCAGGAGGAAGAGAGACCCAGTACTTC.

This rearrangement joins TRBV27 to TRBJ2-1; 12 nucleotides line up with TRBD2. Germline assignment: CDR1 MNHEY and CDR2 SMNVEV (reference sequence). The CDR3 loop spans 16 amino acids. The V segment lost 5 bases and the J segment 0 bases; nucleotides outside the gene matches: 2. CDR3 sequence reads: CASSPLAGGSYNEQFF. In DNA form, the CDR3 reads TGTGCCAGCAGTCCACTAGCGGGAGGCTCCTACAATGAGCAGTTCTTC.

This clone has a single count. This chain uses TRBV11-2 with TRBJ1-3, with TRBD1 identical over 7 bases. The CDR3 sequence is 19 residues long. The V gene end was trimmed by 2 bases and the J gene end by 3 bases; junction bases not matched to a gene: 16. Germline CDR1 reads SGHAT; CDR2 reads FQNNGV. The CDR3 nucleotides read TGTGCCAGCAGCTTAATCTCATTACAGGGGCGGTGGTTTGGAAACACCATATATTTT. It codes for CASSLISLQGRWFGNTIYF.

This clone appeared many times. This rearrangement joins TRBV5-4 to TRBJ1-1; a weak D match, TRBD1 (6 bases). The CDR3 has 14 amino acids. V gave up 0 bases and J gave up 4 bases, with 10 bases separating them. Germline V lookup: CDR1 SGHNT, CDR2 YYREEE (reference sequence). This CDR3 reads CASSLDREVTEAFF. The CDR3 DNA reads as TGTGCCAGCAGCTTGGACAGGGAAGTCACTGAAGCTTTCTTT. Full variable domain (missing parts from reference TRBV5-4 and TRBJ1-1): ETGVTQSPTHLIKTRGQQVTLRCSSQSGHNTVSWYQQALGQGPQFIFQYYREEENGRGNFPPRFSGLQFPNYSSELNVNALELDDSALYLCASSLDREVTEAFFGQGTRLTVV.

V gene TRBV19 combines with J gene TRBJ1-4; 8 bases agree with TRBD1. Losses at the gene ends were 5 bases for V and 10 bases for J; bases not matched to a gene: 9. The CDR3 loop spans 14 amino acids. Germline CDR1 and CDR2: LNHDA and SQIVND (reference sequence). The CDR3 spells CASSAGQGWVKLFF. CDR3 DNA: TGTGCCAGTAGTGCCGGACAGGGCTGGGTAAAACTGTTTTTT.

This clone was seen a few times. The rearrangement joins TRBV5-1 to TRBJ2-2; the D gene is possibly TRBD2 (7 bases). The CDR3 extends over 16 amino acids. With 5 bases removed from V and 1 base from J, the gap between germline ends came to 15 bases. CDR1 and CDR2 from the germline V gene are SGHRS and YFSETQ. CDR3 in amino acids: CASRRTGGLNTGELFF. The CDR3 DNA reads TGCGCCAGCAGACGGACCGGGGGGCTGAACACCGGGGAGCTGTTTTTT. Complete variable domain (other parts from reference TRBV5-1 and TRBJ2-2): KAGVTQTPRYLIKTRGQQVTLSCSPISGHRSVSWYQQTPGQGLQFLFEYFSETQRNKGNFPGRFSGRQFSNSRSEMNVSTLELGDSALYLCASRRTGGLNTGELFFGEGSRLTVL.

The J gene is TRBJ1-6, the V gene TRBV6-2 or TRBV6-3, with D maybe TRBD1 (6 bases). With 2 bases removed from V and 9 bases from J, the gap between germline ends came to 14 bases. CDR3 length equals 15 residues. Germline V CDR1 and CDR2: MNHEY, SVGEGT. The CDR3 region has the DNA TGTGCCAGCAGTTACGGGGGCTCGAACGGTTCACCCCTCCACTTT. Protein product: CASSYGGSNGSPLHF.